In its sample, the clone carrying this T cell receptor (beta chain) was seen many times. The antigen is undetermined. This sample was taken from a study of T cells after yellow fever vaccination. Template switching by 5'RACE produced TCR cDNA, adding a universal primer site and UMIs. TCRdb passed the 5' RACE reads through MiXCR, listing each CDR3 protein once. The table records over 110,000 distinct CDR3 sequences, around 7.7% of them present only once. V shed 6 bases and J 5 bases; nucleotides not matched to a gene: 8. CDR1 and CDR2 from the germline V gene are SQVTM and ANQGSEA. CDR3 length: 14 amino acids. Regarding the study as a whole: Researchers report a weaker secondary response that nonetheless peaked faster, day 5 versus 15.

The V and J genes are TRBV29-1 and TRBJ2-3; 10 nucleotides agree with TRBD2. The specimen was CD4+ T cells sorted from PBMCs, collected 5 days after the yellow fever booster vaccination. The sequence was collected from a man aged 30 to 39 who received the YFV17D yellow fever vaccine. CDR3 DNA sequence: TGCAGCGTGGGAGCGGGAGGGCGTCTAGATACGCAGTATTTT. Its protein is CSVGAGGRLDTQYF.